These 8 T cell receptor beta chains were all obtained from the same sample, sequenced in a study of brain T cells in children with intractable seizures. Profiled with immunoSEQ multiplex PCR; TCRdb holds only in-frame clones, not every one. The sample has about 110,000 clones, 85% to 95% seen once; the top ten hold 3.8%. The material sequenced was peripheral blood, taken at surgery. Every receptor here comes from a boy under two years old with hemimegalencephaly and intractable seizures.

The V and J genes are TRBV5-1 and TRBJ1-1; TRBD1 might be the D (6 bases). Looked up from germline, CDR1 is SGHRS and CDR2 is YFSETQ. This CDR3 spans 15 amino acids. V was trimmed by 3 bases and J by 1 base, leaving 13 bases between them. CDR3 nucleotide sequence: TGCGCCAGCAGCTACACGACAGGCGGGAACACTGAAGCTTTCTTT. Translating gives CASSYTTGGNTEAFF.

The CDR3 sequence is CASSLEGTDTQYF. In DNA, the CDR3 is TGTGCCAGCAGCTTAGAAGGCACAGATACGCAGTATTTT. This sequence joins TRBV7-2 and TRBJ2-3; no firm D call. V lost 1 base and J lost 1, with 3 bases in between. This CDR3 contains 13 residues. Germline V lookup: CDR1 SGHTA, CDR2 FQGNSA.

The rearrangement uses TRBV29-1 and TRBJ1-1; 8 nucleotides align to TRBD1. CDR3 length equals 15 residues. The J segment lost 0 bases and the V segment lost 7 bases, leaving 10 bases of the junction unmatched. The germline V gene has CDR1 SQVTM and CDR2 ANQGSEA. In DNA, the CDR3 is TGCAGCGGGGGACAGGCGTCTAACCTGAACACTGAAGCTTTCTTT. Its translation is CSGGQASNLNTEAFF. Combining the CDR3 with reference TRBV29-1 and TRBJ1-1 gives the whole variable domain SAVISQKPSRDICQRGTSLTIQCQVDSQVTMMFWYRQQPGQSLTLIATANQGSEATYESGFVIDKFPISRPNLTFSTLTVSNMSPEDSSIYLCSGGQASNLNTEAFFGQGTRLTVV.

The chain couples TRBV19 to TRBJ1-5; D is ambiguous. Deletions cut 2 bases from V and 0 bases from J, with 8 bases between. CDR1 LNHDA and CDR2 SQIVND come from the germline V gene (reference sequence). CDR3 length: 15 residues. The CDR3 nucleotides read TGTGCCAGTAGTATAATGGGGTATAGCAATCAGCCCCAGCATTTT. Amino acids: CASSIMGYSNQPQHF.

The CDR3 here is CASSSIASPYNEQFF. CDR3 in DNA: TGTGCCAGCAGCTCTATAGCCTCCCCCTACAATGAGCAGTTCTTC. The chain has TRBV7-3 and TRBJ2-1; no reliable D call. CDR3 length: 15 amino acids. The V end lost 4 bases, the J end lost 2 bases, and 12 bases lay between the germline ends. Germline loops: CDR1 SGHTA, CDR2 FQGTGA.

The rearrangement joins TRBV27 to TRBJ1-1; D is uncertain. Trimming removed 1 base from V and 0 bases from J, with 6 bases in between. The CDR3 has 14 residues. Looked up from germline, CDR1 is MNHEY and CDR2 is SMNVEV (reference sequence). The CDR3 nucleotides read TGTGCCAGCAGTTTATTGGACCTGAACACTGAAGCTTTCTTT. Its protein is CASSLLDLNTEAFF.

CDR3 in DNA: TGTGCCAGCATCAACTCGTACCAAGAGACCCAGTACTTC. Its protein is CASINSYQETQYF. The chain carries TRBV6-5 and TRBJ2-5; no definite D call. In germline, CDR1 is MNHEY, CDR2 SVGAGI. The V and J ends lost 7 bases and 0 bases respectively, with 9 bases between them. The CDR3 spans 13 residues.

The chain uses TRBV18 and TRBJ2-7, with TRBD1 matching over 7 bases. Trimming removed 6 bases from V and 1 base from J; junction bases left unmatched: 3. The CDR3 length is 13 residues. Germline V lookup: CDR1 KGHSH, CDR2 LQKENI. The CDR3 sequence is CASSGTASYEQYF. CDR3 coding DNA: TGTGCCAGCTCTGGGACAGCATCCTACGAGCAGTACTTC.